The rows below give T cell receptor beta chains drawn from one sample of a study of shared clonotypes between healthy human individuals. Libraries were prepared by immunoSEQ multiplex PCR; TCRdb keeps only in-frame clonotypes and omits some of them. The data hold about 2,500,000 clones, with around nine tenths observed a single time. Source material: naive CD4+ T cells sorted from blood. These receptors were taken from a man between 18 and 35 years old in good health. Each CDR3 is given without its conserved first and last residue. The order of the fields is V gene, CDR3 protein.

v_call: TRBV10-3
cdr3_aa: AISSVGAFYGYT

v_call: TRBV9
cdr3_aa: ASSVGTAGTNAEAF

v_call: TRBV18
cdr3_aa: ASSPTGLGAYNEQF

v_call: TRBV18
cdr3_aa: ASSPGLASPLH

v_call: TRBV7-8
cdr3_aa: ASSLVEQSRETQY

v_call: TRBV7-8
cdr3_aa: ASSPRTGQETQY

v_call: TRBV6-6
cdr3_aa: ASSYGHLAKNIQY

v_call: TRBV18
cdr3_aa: ASSLTRTEEKLF

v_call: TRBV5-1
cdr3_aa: ASSLDRGNGYT

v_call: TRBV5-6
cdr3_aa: ASSWGLAGEETQY

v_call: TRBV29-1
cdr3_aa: SALEVANYGYT

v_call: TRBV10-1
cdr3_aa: ASSAGRVYNEQF

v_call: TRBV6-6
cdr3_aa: ASSSTGGPSYT

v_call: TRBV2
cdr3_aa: ASSPLANPSTDTQY

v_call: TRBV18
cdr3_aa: ASSPPGQSYEQY

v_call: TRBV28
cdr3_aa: ATNGATNTGELF

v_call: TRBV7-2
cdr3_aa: ASSSGNRGTEAF

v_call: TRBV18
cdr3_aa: ASSPGQREKLF

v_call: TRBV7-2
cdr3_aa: ASSRTGGNQPQH